The 29 T cell receptor beta chains below all came from one sample that was sequenced in a study of T cell responses to AZD1222 COVID-19 vaccine. Method: immunoSEQ multiplex PCR; TCRdb's copy keeps in-frame clones and lacks some. The table lists some 50,000 clones, about 90% of them singletons. The starting material was peripheral blood, obtained 28 days after the second AZD1222 dose. These receptors came from an adult who received the AZD1222 COVID-19 vaccine.

The CDR3 spells CASSSGGGWYEQYF. The CDR3 DNA sequence: TGCGCCAGCAGCTCCGGAGGCGGTTGGTACGAGCAGTACTTC. The gene calls are TRBV5-1 and TRBJ2-7; maybe TRBD2 (5 bases). Germline values: CDR1 SGHRS, CDR2 YFSETQ. V lost 3 bases and J 4 bases, leaving 14 bases between the germline ends. The CDR3 extends over 14 amino acids.

The chain has TRBV4-3 and TRBJ1-5; the D gene is possibly TRBD1 (6 bases). The germline CDR1 and CDR2 sequences are LGHNA and YSLEER. This CDR3 spans 17 amino acids. The V and J ends lost 0 bases and 7 bases respectively, with 19 bases between them. Here the CDR3 DNA reads TGCGCCAGCAGCCAAGATGTCCAGACGGGAACAGGGCAGCCCCAGCATTTT. Amino acid sequence: CASSQDVQTGTGQPQHF.

The V call is TRBV27, the J call TRBJ1-3; D remains unclear. This CDR3 is built from 14 residues. The germline V and J ends were trimmed by 6 bases and 4 bases, with 13 bases remaining between them. Per germline, CDR1 MNHEY and CDR2 SMNVEV (reference sequence). The CDR3 sequence is CASSLGSTGNTIYF. The CDR3, as DNA: TGTGCCAGCAGCTTAGGGAGCACCGGAAACACCATATATTTT.

This clone occurred once. The chain joins TRBV5-6 to TRBJ2-3; D is unresolved. The CDR3 runs 13 residues. Trimming removed 1 base at V and 9 bases at J, with 12 bases between. Germline CDR1 SGHDT, CDR2 YYEEEE. The CDR3 coding sequence is TGTGCCAGCAGCTTGTCTAACGCGGTGACGCAGTATTTT. Translated, it gives CASSLSNAVTQYF.

The chain employs TRBV5-4 and TRBJ2-1; 11 bases align to TRBD2. After removal of 3 bases from V and 4 bases from J, the junction contained 3 bases not matched to a gene. CDR3 length: 15 amino acids. Germline assignment: CDR1 SGHNT and CDR2 YYREEE (reference sequence). CDR3 residues: CASSWGLADYNEQFF. In DNA, the CDR3 is TGTGCCAGCAGCTGGGGACTAGCGGATTACAATGAGCAGTTCTTC.

The chain joins TRBV3-1 (or the pseudogene TRBV3-2) to TRBJ1-5; D may be TRBD1 (5 bases). CDR3 length equals 15 residues. Trimming left V 1 base short and J 2 bases short, with 9 bases between. From germline, CDR1 is LGHDT and CDR2 YNNKEL (reference sequence). CDR3 nucleotide sequence: TGTGCCAGCAGCCAAGTTGCGGGGGGCAATCAGCCCCAGCATTTT. Its protein product is CASSQVAGGNQPQHF.

This sequence joins TRBV27 and TRBJ1-2; no definite D call. Germline values: CDR1 MNHEY, CDR2 SMNVEV (reference sequence). Trimming took off 2 bases at V and 1 base at J, with 5 bases between the two ends. The CDR3 contains 13 residues. CDR3 DNA sequence: TGTGCCAGCAGTTTAGACCTTAACTATGGCTACACCTTC. This encodes CASSLDLNYGYTF.

This clone was observed once. The CDR3 sequence is CASSPNNEQYF. The CDR3 DNA reads TGTGCCAGCAGCCCGAATAACGAGCAGTACTTC. The rearrangement links TRBV7-2 to TRBJ2-7; no definite D call. This CDR3 is 11 amino acids long. Germline V gene data show CDR1 as SGHTA and CDR2 as FQGNSA. V was clipped by 5 bases and J by 5 bases, with 7 bases between them.

This chain uses TRBV4-3 with TRBJ2-2; 9 bases agree with TRBD1. This CDR3 region has 15 residues. With 3 bases clipped from V and 5 bases from J, the junction kept 4 bases outside the gene matches. Germline V gene data show CDR1 as LGHNA and CDR2 as YSLEER. In DNA, the CDR3 is TGCGCCAGCAGCCACATGACAGGGGGGACCGGGGAGCTGTTTTTT. Its protein is CASSHMTGGTGELFF.

The rearrangement links TRBV19 to TRBJ2-7; 7 nucleotides line up with TRBD1. Germline V CDR1 and CDR2: LNHDA, SQIVND (reference sequence). V gave up 1 base and J gave up 4 bases; unmatched junction bases: 7. This CDR3 is built from 15 residues. The CDR3 DNA sequence: TGTGCCAGTAGTATAGCGGCAGGGGGAACGTACGAGCAGTACTTC. The encoded protein is CASSIAAGGTYEQYF.

The chain combines TRBV12-5 with TRBJ2-1, with 10 bases lining up with TRBD1. Germline CDR1 LGHNT, CDR2 FRNRAP. V lost 6 bases and J lost 8; bases outside the gene matches: 13. The CDR3 is 16 residues long. The CDR3 DNA is TGTGCTAGTGGACGGGGGACAGGGGCGGTGGTCGATGAGCAGTTCTTC. Translating gives CASGRGTGAVVDEQFF.

V and J are TRBV6-2 or TRBV6-3 and TRBJ2-1; 10 bases fit TRBD1. Germline V lookup: CDR1 MNHEY, CDR2 SVGEGT. The CDR3 runs 15 residues. Germline trimming cut 4 bases from V and 9 bases from J; bases unmatched to any gene: 9. In nucleotides, the CDR3 is TGTGCCAGCAGTTCCCCGGGACAGGGGAAGGTTGAGCAGTTCTTC. It yields the protein CASSSPGQGKVEQFF.

J is TRBJ2-7 and V is TRBV19; TRBD1 matches 9 bases. The CDR3 runs 15 residues. Trimming cost V 5 bases and J 2 bases; bases outside gene matches: 7. The V gene's germline CDR1 is LNHDA and CDR2 SQIVND (reference sequence). This chain's CDR3 is CASSATGGAAYEQYF. CDR3 sequence (DNA): TGTGCCAGTAGTGCCACAGGGGGCGCCGCCTACGAGCAGTACTTC.

The V gene is TRBV2, the J gene TRBJ1-4; weak D call: TRBD1 (6 bases). V lost 3 bases and J 8 bases, leaving 19 bases between the germline ends. The germline CDR1 and CDR2 sequences are SNHLY and FYNNEI. CDR3 length equals 16 residues. The CDR3, as DNA: TGTGCCAGCAGTGACTATAGGACAGAAATCATCGAAAAACTGTTTTTT. Translating gives CASSDYRTEIIEKLFF.

This chain links TRBV5-8 with TRBJ1-1; D possibly corresponds to TRBD1 (5 bases). The CDR3 has 15 amino acids. With 3 bases removed from V and 5 bases from J, the gap between germline ends came to 17 bases. Germline V gene lookup returns CDR1 SGHTS and CDR2 YDEGEE. CDR3 sequence: CASSWGSNHGTEAFF. DNA for the CDR3: TGTGCCAGCAGCTGGGGGTCAAATCATGGGACTGAAGCTTTCTTT.

This clone was detected only once. The rearrangement uses TRBV19 and TRBJ1-2; 8 nucleotides match TRBD1. Germline-derived CDR1 and CDR2 are LNHDA and SQIVND (reference sequence). This CDR3 comprises 15 residues. V shed 5 bases and J 3 bases; nucleotides not matched to a gene: 8. CDR3 protein: CASSATGVPDYGYTF. CDR3 sequence (DNA): TGTGCCAGTAGTGCGACAGGGGTTCCTGACTATGGCTACACCTTC.

This chain links TRBV10-2 with TRBJ1-5, with D unresolved. Germline CDR1 and CDR2: WSHSY and SAAADI. V lost 6 bases and J lost 7, with 19 bases in between. This CDR3 is 15 amino acids long. The CDR3 region is CASSRLGREGQPQHF. DNA for the CDR3: TGCGCCAGCAGCCGCTTGGGGAGGGAGGGCCAGCCCCAGCATTTT.

V and J are TRBV3-1 (or the pseudogene TRBV3-2) and TRBJ1-2, with D possibly being TRBD1 (6 bases). Per the germline V gene, CDR1 is LGHDT and CDR2 is YNNKEL (reference sequence). CDR3 size: 14 residues. V lost 4 bases, J lost 6 bases, and 15 bases lay in between. The CDR3 protein is CASSPAGASDGYTF. CDR3 bases: TGTGCCAGCAGCCCCGCGGGGGCTTCGGATGGCTACACCTTC.

The chain combines TRBV7-2 with TRBJ1-6; D unclear. V was cut by 1 base and J by 3 bases, with 10 bases left in between. Germline CDR1 is SGHTA and CDR2 is FQGNSA. The CDR3 extends over 16 amino acids. CDR3 DNA: TGTGCCAGCAGCTTAGAGGCTGCTATCTATAATTCACCCCTCCACTTT. This sequence encodes CASSLEAAIYNSPLHF. The full variable domain, rest sourced from reference TRBV7-2 and TRBJ1-6, is GAGVSQSPSNKVTEKGKDVELRCDPISGHTALYWYRQSLGQGLEFLIYFQGNSAPDKSGLPSDRFSAERTGGSVSTLTIQRTQQEDSAVYLCASSLEAAIYNSPLHFGNGTRLTVT.

This clone appeared once. CDR3 amino acids: CASSYILAAYNEQFF. The CDR3 DNA is TGTGCCAGCAGTTACATACTAGCGGCCTACAATGAGCAGTTCTTC. The rearrangement links TRBV6-5 to TRBJ2-1, with TRBD2 identical over 8 bases. CDR1 is MNHEY and CDR2 is SVGAGI in the germline V gene. V lost 2 bases to trimming and J lost 2 bases; unmatched junction nucleotides: 2. This CDR3 comprises 15 residues.

This clone has a single count. The chain joins TRBV21-1 to TRBJ1-2; the table's TRBD1 call for D was not verified on the DNA. TRBV21-1 is shown as a pseudogene. The CDR3 extends over 15 amino acids. CDR3 bases: TGTGCCAGCAGCACGTCCGGGACACCCAACTATGGCTACACCTTC. Translated: CASSTSGTPNYGYTF.

The V gene is TRBV5-5, the J gene TRBJ1-5; TRBD1 might be the D (5 bases). This CDR3 contains 14 residues. CDR1 is SGHKS, CDR2 YYEKEE, per germline (reference sequence). Trimming left V 4 bases short and J 4 bases short, with 12 bases between. In DNA, the CDR3 is TGTGCCAGCAGCCCTGGGGCTGGGAATCAGCCCCAGCATTTT. Encoded protein: CASSPGAGNQPQHF. Together with reference TRBV5-5 and TRBJ1-5, the CDR3 gives the full variable domain: DAGVTQSPTHLIKTRGQQVTLRCSPISGHKSVSWYQQVLGQGPQFIFQYYEKEERGRGNFPDRFSARQFPNYSSELNVNALLLGDSALYLCASSPGAGNQPQHFGDGTRLSIL.

V gene TRBV7-2 combines with J gene TRBJ1-3, with D uncertain. This CDR3 spans 12 amino acids. Germline V CDR1 and CDR2: SGHTA, FQGNSA. The V gene lost 5 bases and the J gene lost 5 bases, with 7 bases spanning the gap. This CDR3 reads CASSPTRNTIYF. In DNA form, the CDR3 reads TGTGCCAGCAGCCCCACGAGAAACACCATATATTTT.

The genes are TRBV28 and TRBJ2-1, with TRBD1 matching 8 bases. Germline lookup yields CDR1 MDHEN and CDR2 SYDVKM. The V segment lost 7 bases and the J segment 4 bases; nucleotides outside the gene matches: 9. This CDR3 region has 15 residues. In nucleotides, the CDR3 is TGTGCCAGCACCTTCGCCGGACAGGGATACAATGAGCAGTTCTTC. It is translated as CASTFAGQGYNEQFF.

The chain is built from TRBV24-1 and TRBJ2-2; 10 nucleotides match TRBD2. CDR1 and CDR2 from the germline V gene are KGHDR and SFDVKD. CDR3 length equals 17 residues. V lost 4 bases to trimming and J lost 5 bases; unmatched junction nucleotides: 9. DNA of the CDR3: TGTGCCACCAGTGAGAGCGGGAGGGCCTTAGGGACCGGGGAGCTGTTTTTT. Protein: CATSESGRALGTGELFF.

The chain employs TRBV2 and TRBJ1-4; 9 bases agree with TRBD1. Germline lookup yields CDR1 SNHLY and CDR2 FYNNEI. J lost 6 bases, V lost 6 bases, and 2 bases had no gene match. This CDR3 has 13 amino acids. CDR3 loop: CASRRDRDEKLFF. DNA for the CDR3: TGTGCCAGCAGACGGGACAGGGATGAAAAACTGTTTTTT.

V usage is TRBV2 and J usage is TRBJ1-1, with D unclear. Trimming took 3 bases from V and 2 from J, leaving 7 bases between them. The CDR3 consists of 13 residues. Germline V gene lookup returns CDR1 SNHLY and CDR2 FYNNEI. The CDR3, as DNA: TGTGCCAGCAGTGATGTGGGCAACACTGAAGCTTTCTTT. Its protein product is CASSDVGNTEAFF.

The gene calls are TRBV11-3 and TRBJ1-2, with 8 bases fitting TRBD1. This CDR3 is built from 12 residues. V shed 5 bases and J 8 bases; nucleotides not matched to a gene: 4. Germline assignment: CDR1 SGHNT and CDR2 YENEEA. CDR3 nucleotides: TGTGCCAGCAGCCAGACAGGGGACGGCTACACCTTC. It yields the protein CASSQTGDGYTF. The whole variable domain, filled in from reference TRBV11-3 and TRBJ1-2, reads EAGVVQSPRYKIIEKKQPVAFWCNPISGHNTLYWYLQNLGQGPELLIRYENEEAVDDSQLPKDRFSAERLKGVDSTLKIQPAELGDSAVYLCASSQTGDGYTFGSGTRLTVV.

In regard to this clone: At one end, the junction sequence differs from germline, possibly due to a read error. The chain carries TRBV5-1 and TRBJ2-3; D gene unclear. This CDR3 contains 13 residues. Looked up from germline, CDR1 is SGHRS and CDR2 is YFSETQ. CDR3 amino acids: CASRLGSTDTQYF. The CDR3 bases are TGCGCCAGCAGGTTGGGGAGCACAGATACGCAGTATTTT.